The entry below gives a single T cell receptor (beta chain) sequence along with its context. Generated by immunoSEQ multiplex PCR, the TCRdb table keeps only in-frame clones and is missing some. The table shows roughly 80,000 clones, with 88% occurring only once. This CDR3 spans 14 amino acids. The V and J ends lost 2 bases and 1 base respectively, with 8 bases between them. Germline values: CDR1 MNHEY, CDR2 SVGEGT. This sample is drawn from a study of T cell responses to AZD1222 COVID-19 vaccine. Sequenced material: peripheral blood, taken on day 0 of MenACWY control vaccination. V and J are TRBV6-2 or TRBV6-3 and TRBJ1-1; the D is unclear. This receptor was taken from an adult in good health. The chain's CDR3 is CASSYRQQNTEAFF. The CDR3 DNA is TGTGCCAGCAGTTACAGGCAGCAGAACACTGAAGCTTTCTTT.